This T cell receptor (beta chain) derives from a study of T cells in Graves' hyperthyroidism and ophthalmopathy. Study-wide context: Peripheral blood was obtained at initial diagnosis, preceding any treatment.

This clonotype was recorded a few times. The source material, RNA transcripts, was used to amplify TCR beta CDR3 regions. RT-PCR in the first round (using the HTBI primer set) targeted the TCR CDR3. Via MiXCR, TCRdb re-called the multiplex PCR reads, giving one row per CDR3 protein. The profile shows approximately 350,000 distinct CDR3 sequences, approximately 14% of them singletons. CDR1 and CDR2 (germline): SGHKS, YYEKEE (reference sequence). V lost 4 bases, J lost 2 bases, and 8 bases stayed unmatched. CDR3 size: 17 residues. For the diagnoses, clinical symptoms, serum thyroxine and TRAb, thyroid ultrasound and orbital computed tomography were used. PBMCs were obtained from 10 ml fresh peripheral blood.

The specimen sequenced was blood. V usage is TRBV5-5 and J usage is TRBJ2-2; 10 bases are shared with TRBD2. The clonotype was recovered from a woman between 55 and 75 years old with Graves' ophthalmopathy. The CDR3 DNA is TGTGCCAGCAGCGGTAGGACTAGCGGCCTCAACACCGGGGAGCTGTTTTTT. As protein: CASSGRTSGLNTGELFF.